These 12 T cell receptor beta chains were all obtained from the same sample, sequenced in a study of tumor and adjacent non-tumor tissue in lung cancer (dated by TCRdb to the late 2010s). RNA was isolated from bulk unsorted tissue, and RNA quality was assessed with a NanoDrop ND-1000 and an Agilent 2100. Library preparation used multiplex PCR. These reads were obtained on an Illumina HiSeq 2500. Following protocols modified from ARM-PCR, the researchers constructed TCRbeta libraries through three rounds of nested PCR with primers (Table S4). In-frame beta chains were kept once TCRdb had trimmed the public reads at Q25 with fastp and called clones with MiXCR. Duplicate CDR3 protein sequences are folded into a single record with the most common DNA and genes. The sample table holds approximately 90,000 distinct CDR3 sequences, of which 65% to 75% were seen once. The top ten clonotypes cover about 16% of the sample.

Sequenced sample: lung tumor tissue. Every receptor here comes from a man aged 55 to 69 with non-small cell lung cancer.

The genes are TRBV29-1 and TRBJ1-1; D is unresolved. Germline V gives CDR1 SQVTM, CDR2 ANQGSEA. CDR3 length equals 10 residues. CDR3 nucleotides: TGCAACATGAAGAACACTGAAGCTTTCTTT. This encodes CNMKNTEAFF. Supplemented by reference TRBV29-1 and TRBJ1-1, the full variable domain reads SAVISQKPSRDICQRGTSLTIQCQVDSQVTMMFWYRQQPGQSLTLIATANQGSEATYESGFVIDKFPISRPNLTFSTLTVSNMSPEDSSIYLCNMKNTEAFFGQGTRLTVV.

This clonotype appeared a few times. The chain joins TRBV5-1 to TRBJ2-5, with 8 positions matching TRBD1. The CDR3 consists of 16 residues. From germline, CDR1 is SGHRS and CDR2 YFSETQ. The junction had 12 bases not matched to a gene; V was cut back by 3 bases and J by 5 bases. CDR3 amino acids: CASSSTFQGAGETQYF. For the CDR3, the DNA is TGCGCCAGCAGCTCAACCTTCCAGGGGGCAGGGGAGACCCAGTACTTC.

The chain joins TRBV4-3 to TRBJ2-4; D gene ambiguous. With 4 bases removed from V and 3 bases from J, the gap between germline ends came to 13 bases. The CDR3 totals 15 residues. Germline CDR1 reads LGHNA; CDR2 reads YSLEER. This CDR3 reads CASSPKTGFKNIQYF. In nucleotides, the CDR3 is TGCGCCAGCAGCCCAAAGACGGGTTTCAAAAACATTCAGTACTTC.

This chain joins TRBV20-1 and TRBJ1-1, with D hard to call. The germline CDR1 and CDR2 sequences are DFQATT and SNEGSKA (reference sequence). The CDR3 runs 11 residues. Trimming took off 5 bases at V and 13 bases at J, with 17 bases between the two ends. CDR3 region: CSAPGNTGVFF. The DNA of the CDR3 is TGCAGTGCTCCTGGGAACACTGGAGTTTTCTTT.

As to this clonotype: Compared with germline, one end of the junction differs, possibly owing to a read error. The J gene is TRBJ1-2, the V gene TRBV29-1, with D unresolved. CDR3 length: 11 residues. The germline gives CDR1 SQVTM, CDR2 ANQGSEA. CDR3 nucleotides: TGCAGCGTTACAGTTAACCATGGCTACACCTTC. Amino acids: CSVTVNHGYTF.

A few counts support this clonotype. In DNA, the CDR3 is TGTGCCTTTACAGGGAGGGAGACCCAGTACTTC. This sequence encodes CAFTGRETQYF. The chain is built from TRBV30 and TRBJ2-5; D assignment may be TRBD1 or TRBD2 (6 bases each). Trimming took 7 bases from V and 5 from J, leaving 11 bases between them. The CDR3 extends over 11 amino acids. Germline V gene data show CDR1 as GTSNPN and CDR2 as SVGIG (reference sequence).

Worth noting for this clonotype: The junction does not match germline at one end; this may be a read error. In DNA form, the CDR3 reads TGCGCCAGCCGAATAGAAGGGGACACCCGGGAGCTGTTTTTT. Amino acids: CASRIEGDTRELFF. V gene TRBV5-1 combines with J gene TRBJ2-2; D is perhaps TRBD1 (6 bases). Germline CDR1 is SGHRS and CDR2 is YFSETQ. The CDR3 sequence is 14 residues long.

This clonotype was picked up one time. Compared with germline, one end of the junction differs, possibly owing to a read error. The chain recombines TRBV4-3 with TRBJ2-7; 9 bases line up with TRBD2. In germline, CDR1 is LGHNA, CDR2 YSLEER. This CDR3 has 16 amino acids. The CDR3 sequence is CTSSQDQGSGSYERYF. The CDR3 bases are TGCACCAGCAGCCAAGATCAGGGTAGCGGGAGTTACGAGCGGTACTTC.

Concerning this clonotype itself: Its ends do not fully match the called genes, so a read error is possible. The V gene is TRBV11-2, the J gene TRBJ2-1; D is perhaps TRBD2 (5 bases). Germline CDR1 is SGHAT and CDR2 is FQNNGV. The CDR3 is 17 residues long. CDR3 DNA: TGTGCCAGTAGCTTAGTGGGGAAACTGCCTTACCGAGGGAAGCAGTTCTTC. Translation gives CASSLVGKLPYRGKQFF.

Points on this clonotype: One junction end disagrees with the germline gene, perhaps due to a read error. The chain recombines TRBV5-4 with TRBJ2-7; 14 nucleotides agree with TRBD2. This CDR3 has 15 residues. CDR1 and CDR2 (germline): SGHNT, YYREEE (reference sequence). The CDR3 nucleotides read TGTGCCAGCATCTTGGGGACTAGCGGGAGTTACGAGCAGTGCTTC. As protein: CASILGTSGSYEQCF.

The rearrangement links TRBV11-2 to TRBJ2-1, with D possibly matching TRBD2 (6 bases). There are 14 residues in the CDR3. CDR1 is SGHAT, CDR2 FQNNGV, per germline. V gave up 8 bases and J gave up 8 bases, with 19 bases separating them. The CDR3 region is CASLVGSLGHEQFF. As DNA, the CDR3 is TGTGCCAGCTTAGTCGGGAGTTTGGGTCATGAGCAGTTCTTC. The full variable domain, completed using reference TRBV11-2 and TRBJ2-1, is EAGVAQSPRYKIIEKRQSVAFWCNPISGHATLYWYQQILGQGPKLLIQFQNNGVVDDSQLPKDRFSAERLKGVDSTLKIQPAKLEDSAVYLCASLVGSLGHEQFFGPGTRLTVL.

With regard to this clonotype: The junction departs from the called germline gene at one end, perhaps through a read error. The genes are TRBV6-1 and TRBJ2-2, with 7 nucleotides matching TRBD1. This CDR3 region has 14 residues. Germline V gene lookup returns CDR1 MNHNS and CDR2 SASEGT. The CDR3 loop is CASSESQGVGKLFF. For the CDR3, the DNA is TGTGCCAGCAGTGAAAGTCAGGGGGTCGGGAAGTTGTTTTTC.